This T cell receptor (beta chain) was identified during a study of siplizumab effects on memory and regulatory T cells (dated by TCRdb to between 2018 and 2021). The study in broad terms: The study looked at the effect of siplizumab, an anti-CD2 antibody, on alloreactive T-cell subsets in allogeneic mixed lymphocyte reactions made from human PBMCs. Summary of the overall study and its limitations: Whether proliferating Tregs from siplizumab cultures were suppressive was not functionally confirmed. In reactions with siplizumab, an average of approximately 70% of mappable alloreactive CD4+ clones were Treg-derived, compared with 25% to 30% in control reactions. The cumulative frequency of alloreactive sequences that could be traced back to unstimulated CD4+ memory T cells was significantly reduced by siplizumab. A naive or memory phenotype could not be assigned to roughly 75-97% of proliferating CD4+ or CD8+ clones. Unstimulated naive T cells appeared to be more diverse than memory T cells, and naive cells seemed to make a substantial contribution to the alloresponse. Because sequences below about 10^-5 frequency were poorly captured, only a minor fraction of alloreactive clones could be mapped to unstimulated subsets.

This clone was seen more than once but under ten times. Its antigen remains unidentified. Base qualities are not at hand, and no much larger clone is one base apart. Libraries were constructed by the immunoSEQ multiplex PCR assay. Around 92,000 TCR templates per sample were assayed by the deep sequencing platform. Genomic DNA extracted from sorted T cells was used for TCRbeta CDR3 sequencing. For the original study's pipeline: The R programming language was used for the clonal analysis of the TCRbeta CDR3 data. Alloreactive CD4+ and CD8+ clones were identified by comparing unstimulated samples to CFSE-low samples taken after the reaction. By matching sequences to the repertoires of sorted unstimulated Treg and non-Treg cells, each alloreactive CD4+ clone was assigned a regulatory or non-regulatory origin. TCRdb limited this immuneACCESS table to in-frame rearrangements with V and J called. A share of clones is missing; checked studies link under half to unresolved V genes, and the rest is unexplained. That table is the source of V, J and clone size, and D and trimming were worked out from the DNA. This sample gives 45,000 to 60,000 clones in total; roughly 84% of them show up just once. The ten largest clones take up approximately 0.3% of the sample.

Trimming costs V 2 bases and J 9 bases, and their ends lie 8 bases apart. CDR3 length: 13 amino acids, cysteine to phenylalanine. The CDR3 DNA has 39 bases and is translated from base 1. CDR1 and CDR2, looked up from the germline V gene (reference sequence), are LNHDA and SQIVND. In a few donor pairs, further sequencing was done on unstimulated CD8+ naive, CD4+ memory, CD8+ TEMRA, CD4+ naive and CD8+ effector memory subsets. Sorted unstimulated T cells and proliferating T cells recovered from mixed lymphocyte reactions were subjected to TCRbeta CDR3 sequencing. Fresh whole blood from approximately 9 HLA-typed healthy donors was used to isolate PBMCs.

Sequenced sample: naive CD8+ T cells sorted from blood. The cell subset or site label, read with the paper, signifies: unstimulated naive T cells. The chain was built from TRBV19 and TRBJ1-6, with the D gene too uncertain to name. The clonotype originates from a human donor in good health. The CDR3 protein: CASSIKDTSPLHF. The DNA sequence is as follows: TGTGCCAGTAGTATAAAGGATACTTCACCCCTCCACTTT.